The rows below give T cell receptor beta chains drawn from one sample of a study of shared clonotypes between healthy human individuals. Method: immunoSEQ multiplex PCR; TCRdb's copy keeps in-frame clones and lacks some. The profile shows about 2.4 million clones, approximately 92% of them singletons. Specimen: naive CD4+ T cells sorted from blood. The receptors derive from a man between 18 and 29 years old in good health. Both conserved end residues are part of each CDR3. D genes are given only for firm matches.

d_gene	v_gene	j_gene	CDR3aa
-	TRBV10-3	TRBJ1-2	CAISEREYGYTF
TRBD1	TRBV11-3	TRBJ2-1	CASSFDIGGEQFF
TRBD1	TRBV7-2	TRBJ2-7	CASSFAGTGGGEQYF
-	TRBV5-5	TRBJ2-4	CASSQDSLNIQYF
TRBD2	TRBV5-4	TRBJ2-7	CASSSPLAGDWNEQYF
-	TRBV7-6	TRBJ2-5	CASSLSQGGKETQYF
-	TRBV19	TRBJ1-5	CASSVYSGQGDNQPQHF
TRBD1	TRBV4-1	TRBJ1-6	CASSQEGTGHSPLHF
-	TRBV6-5	TRBJ1-6	CASSRKVENSPLHF
-	TRBV19	TRBJ1-6	CASSPQSKAGGYSPLHF
TRBD1	TRBV11-2	TRBJ1-4	CASSPTGRQGARNYEKLFF
-	TRBV9	TRBJ2-2	CASSAGTNTGELFF
-	TRBV29-1	TRBJ2-2	CSVGQSDTGELFF
-	TRBV5-8	TRBJ1-5	CASSLEGASNQPQHF
-	TRBV27	TRBJ1-2	CASSFLGLEGYTF
-	TRBV18	TRBJ2-5	CASSQEMGNMYF
-	TRBV7-6	TRBJ2-5	CASSLGLTIPKETQYF
-	TRBV15	TRBJ1-2	CATSRDLMGSGYGYTF
TRBD1	TRBV5-4	TRBJ1-1	CASSAKDRNEAFF
-	TRBV10-3	TRBJ1-4	CATSVGRANEKLFF
-	TRBV6-1	TRBJ2-1	CASRGAGKGSNEQFF
-	TRBV7-2	TRBJ1-2	CASSLDRASLGYTF
-	TRBV10-2	TRBJ2-4	CASSESPKGIQYF
TRBD1	TRBV7-3	TRBJ2-1	CASSFGTADEQFF
-	TRBV30	TRBJ1-3	CAWGGLNSGNTIYF
TRBD1	TRBV19	TRBJ2-5	CASSVDRGETQYF
TRBD2	TRBV5-1	TRBJ2-1	CASSWYSSGVVNNEQFF
-	TRBV18	TRBJ2-1	CASSPGIDEQFF
TRBD1	TRBV9	TRBJ1-1	CASSAHRGPNTEAFF
TRBD1	TRBV5-8	TRBJ1-5	CASSLGRGVSQPQHF
TRBD1	TRBV6-5	TRBJ1-5	CASQPLAGGNQPQHF
-	TRBV25-1	TRBJ1-2	CASSESPGVYGYTF
-	TRBV5-1	TRBJ2-2	CASSLVQKNTGELFF
TRBD1	TRBV19	TRBJ1-1	CASRTQGANTEAFF
TRBD2	TRBV28	TRBJ2-2	CASSFPGLAAPGGELFF
TRBD1	TRBV25-1	TRBJ2-5	CASSGGWDRGPQETQYF
-	TRBV4-1	TRBJ2-1	CASSPLSSYNEQFF
TRBD1	TRBV6-5	TRBJ1-6	CASRGPGQYNSPLHF
-	TRBV6-1	TRBJ2-3	CASISGMTTQYF
TRBD2	TRBV19	TRBJ2-2	CASSPPWGLAPTGTGELFF
-	TRBV6-5	TRBJ1-1	CASRLTGSGTAFF
TRBD1	TRBV2	TRBJ2-5	CASSKDRGRQETQYF
-	TRBV6-1	TRBJ2-5	CASSDPLAVAPRETQYF
-	TRBV11-2	TRBJ2-3	CASRPHGTDTQYF
-	TRBV28	TRBJ2-3	CASSRPLLYTQYF
TRBD2	TRBV7-9	TRBJ2-2	CASSSHPTSGGRTGELFF